This T cell receptor (beta chain) was sequenced in a study of shared clonotypes between healthy human individuals. The data were produced by immunoSEQ multiplex PCR, yet TCRdb's version contains in-frame clones alone and is incomplete. This sample has fewer than 2.5 million clones, with roughly 93% found just once. Notes on the study in general: Among the subsets, naive ones generally showed larger estimated richness than memory ones.

This CDR3 spans 11 amino acids. Germline values: CDR1 DFQATT, CDR2 SNEGSKA (reference sequence). Comments on this clone: Its cognate antigen is unknown.

Source material: naive CD4+ T cells from PBMCs. Subset: CD45RA+ positively selected. The receptor was derived from a young man in good health. Some clones in this sample may be carry-over from other donors' samples. The chain links TRBV20-1 to TRBJ1-2; D remains unclear. Written as DNA, the CDR3 is TGCAGCGGGGAAGAAAACTATGGCTACACCTTC. This encodes CSGEENYGYTF.